Included here is one T cell receptor (beta chain) sequence, with context. Cohort 3 donors counted as recovered after two negative PCRs, clearance, or resolved symptoms. The data were obtained in a study of blood T cell repertoires in COVID-19. The CDR3 consists of 14 residues. Looked up from germline, CDR1 is SGHNT and CDR2 is YYREEE (reference sequence). Losses at the gene ends were 1 base for V and 5 bases for J; bases not matched to a gene: 4. The assay was immunoSEQ multiplex PCR, and TCRdb's table has in-frame clones only and misses some. There are nearly 250,000 clones in the sample; roughly 88% occur only once, and roughly 2% lies in the top ten.

V is TRBV5-4 and J is TRBJ2-3; 7 bases map to TRBD1. The specimen sequenced was PBMCs or T cells enriched from blood (not recorded which). The origin of this receptor is a woman aged 45 to 65 who had recovered from COVID-19. The CDR3 nucleotides read TGTGCCAGCAGCTTGTGGACAGGCGGAGATACGCAGTATTTT. Protein product: CASSLWTGGDTQYF.